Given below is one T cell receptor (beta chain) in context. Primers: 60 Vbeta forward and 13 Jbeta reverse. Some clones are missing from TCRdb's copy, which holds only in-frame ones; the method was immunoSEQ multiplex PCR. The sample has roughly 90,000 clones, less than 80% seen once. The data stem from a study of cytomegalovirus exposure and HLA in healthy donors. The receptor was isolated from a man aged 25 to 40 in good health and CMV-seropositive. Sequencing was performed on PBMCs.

This chain's CDR3 is CASSPGLWYEQYF. The CDR3 DNA reads as TGTGCCAGTAGTCCGGGGTTGTGGTACGAGCAGTACTTC. V usage is TRBV19 and J usage is TRBJ2-7; weak D call: TRBD2 (5 bases). CDR3 length: 13 amino acids. V was trimmed by 5 bases and J by 4 bases, leaving 12 bases between them. Germline CDR1 is LNHDA and CDR2 is SQIVND (reference sequence).